This TCR beta chain originates from a study of T cell responses to AZD1222 COVID-19 vaccine. Study at large: Second-dose timings of about 4 or about 12 weeks were pooled.

Profiled with immunoSEQ multiplex PCR; TCRdb holds only in-frame clones, not every one. Of fewer than 100,000 clones in the sample, roughly 90% were seen once. Ends included, the CDR3 has 17 residues. Notes on this clone: Its antigen remains unknown. The DNA is left out, because the CDR3 cannot be placed on it with certainty; the CDR3 is given as TCRdb lists it.

Study-level points and caveats: The study found Spike-specific TCR breadth and depth rose after two AZD1222 doses. Across spike, vaccine-associated CD4 TCRs were found, dominant at 160-218 and 743-854. The study reported that nearly half of spike-specific TCRs target unmutated variant regions.

The rearrangement joins TRBV1 to TRBJ1-3. TRBV1 counts as a pseudogene. This clonotype was obtained from an adult in good health. This specimen was peripheral blood, taken on day 0 of AZD1222 vaccination. CDR3 sequence reads: CTSSQDSSGHSGNTIYF.